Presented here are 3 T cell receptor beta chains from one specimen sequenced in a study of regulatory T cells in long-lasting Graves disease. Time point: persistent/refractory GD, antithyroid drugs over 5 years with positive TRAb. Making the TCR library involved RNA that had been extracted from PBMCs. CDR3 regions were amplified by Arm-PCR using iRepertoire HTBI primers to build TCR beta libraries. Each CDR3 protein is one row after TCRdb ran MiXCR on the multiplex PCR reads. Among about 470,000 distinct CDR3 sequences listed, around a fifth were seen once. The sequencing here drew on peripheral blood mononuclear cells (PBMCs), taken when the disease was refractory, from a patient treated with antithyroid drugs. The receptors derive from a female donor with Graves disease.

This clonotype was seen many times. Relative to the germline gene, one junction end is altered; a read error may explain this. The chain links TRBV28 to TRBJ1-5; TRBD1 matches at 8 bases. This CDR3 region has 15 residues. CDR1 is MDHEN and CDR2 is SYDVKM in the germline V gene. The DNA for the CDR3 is TGTGCCAGCAGTTTCCTTCAGGGGGCGGATCACCCCCAGCATTTT. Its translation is CASSFLQGADHPQHF.

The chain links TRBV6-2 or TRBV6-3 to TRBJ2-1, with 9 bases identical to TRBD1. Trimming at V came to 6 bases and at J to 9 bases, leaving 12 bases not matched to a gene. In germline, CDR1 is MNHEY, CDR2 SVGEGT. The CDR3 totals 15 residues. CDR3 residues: CASSLVGQGRGEQFF. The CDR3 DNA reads TGTGCCAGCAGCCTAGTGGGACAGGGTAGGGGTGAGCAGTTCTTC.

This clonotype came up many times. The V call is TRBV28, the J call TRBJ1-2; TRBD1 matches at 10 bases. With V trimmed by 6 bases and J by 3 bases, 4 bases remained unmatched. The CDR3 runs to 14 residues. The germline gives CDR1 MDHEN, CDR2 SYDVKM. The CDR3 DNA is TGTGCCAGCAGGGGACAGGGGATGGACTATGGCTACACCTTC. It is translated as CASRGQGMDYGYTF.